This is a list of T cell receptor beta chains from one sample in a study of blood T cell repertoires in COVID-19. Some clones are missing from TCRdb's copy, which holds only in-frame ones; the method was immunoSEQ multiplex PCR. The sample has around 170,000 clones; 86% are singletons. What was sequenced was peripheral blood. The receptors here all came from a man in his fifties or sixties with active or convalescent COVID-19. Each CDR3 is given without its conserved first and last residue. Fields, in order: J gene, D gene, CDR3 length, clone size, V gene, CDR3 protein. The D gene is left open where the match is weak. Clone size is stated in some rows and not others, as once, few, many or a class when expanded.

TRBJ2-7 NA 11 NA TRBV7-9 ASSLEQGIEQY
TRBJ1-2 TRBD1 14 NA TRBV4-2 ASSQERDSSYYGYT
TRBJ2-1 TRBD1 11 NA TRBV12-3/TRBV12-4 ASGGTGGNEQF
TRBJ1-4 NA 15 NA TRBV6-2/TRBV6-3 ASSPTGLGATNEKLF
TRBJ1-2 NA 11 NA TRBV6-5 ASTGDPGYGYT
TRBJ2-5 TRBD2 14 NA TRBV14 ASSQDAAGGQETQY
TRBJ2-3 TRBD1 12 NA TRBV6-5 ASSRDRGPDTQY
TRBJ2-7 TRBD2 15 NA TRBV4-2 ASSQDPLAGGHYEQY
TRBJ1-3 NA 13 NA TRBV9 ASSPHYDVGNTIY
TRBJ2-1 NA 11 NA TRBV5-5 ASSLAAVNEQF
TRBJ1-4 TRBD1 13 NA TRBV19 ASSLPGQGDEKLF
TRBJ1-2 NA 11 NA TRBV7-6 ASSFGGMGGYT
TRBJ1-2 TRBD1 12 few TRBV18 ASSPSGTVYGYT
TRBJ1-1 NA 12 NA TRBV29-1 SVPTGGMNTEAF
TRBJ2-5 NA 13 NA TRBV27 ASSFGLVERETQY
TRBJ2-7 TRBD2 14 NA TRBV18 ASSPRTSGSDYEQY
TRBJ1-1 NA 13 once TRBV9 ASSVGPESFTEAF
TRBJ2-2 NA 13 NA TRBV24-1 ATSGSSWNTGELF